This record looks at one T cell receptor (beta chain) sequence and its context. What it binds is unknown. The data derive from a study of cytomegalovirus exposure and HLA in healthy donors. Study in general: The same platform was used for the 110 or so validation repertoires as for the roughly 730 first-cohort repertoires, as reported in a later analysis. General study results and limits: The study labeled 150 to 200 TCR beta chains cytomegalovirus-associated.

Using immunoSEQ multiplex PCR, the repertoire was profiled, and TCRdb retains in-frame clones only, with some absent. The sample holds about 49,000 clones, roughly 93% seen once. This CDR3 spans 14 amino acids. V gave up 8 bases and J gave up 4 bases, with 14 bases separating them. Germline CDR1 reads MNHNS; CDR2 reads SASEGT. The clonotype was recovered from a man aged 18 to 35 in good health and CMV-seronegative. The J gene is TRBJ2-2, the V gene TRBV6-1; D uncertain. The specimen sequenced was PBMCs. This chain's CDR3 is CASGERRFTGELFF. CDR3 bases: TGTGCCAGCGGAGAAAGACGGTTCACCGGGGAGCTGTTTTTT.